The 29 T cell receptor beta chains reported below all come from one sample, sequenced in a study of radiotherapy plus CTLA-4 blockade in lung cancer. Method: immunoSEQ multiplex PCR; TCRdb's copy keeps in-frame clones and lacks some. Of some 110,000 clones in the sample, about 85% were seen once. The sequencing used peripheral blood, collected from a patient treated with radiotherapy plus ipilimumab. Receptor source: a human donor with non-small cell lung cancer that progressed on radiotherapy plus ipilimumab. Some clones in this sample may be carry-over from other donors' samples.

The V call is TRBV7-9, the J call TRBJ1-5; D not resolved. The CDR3 consists of 13 residues. V gave up 5 bases and J gave up 5 bases, with 10 bases separating them. CDR1 SEHNR and CDR2 FQNEAQ come from the germline V gene (reference sequence). The CDR3 here is CASSRVGYQPQHF. The CDR3 region has the DNA TGTGCCAGCAGCAGGGTCGGGTATCAGCCCCAGCATTTT.

The chain recombines TRBV29-1 with TRBJ2-3; D is unresolved. The CDR3 has 12 amino acids. CDR1 and CDR2 (germline): SQVTM, ANQGSEA. V was shortened by 5 bases and J by 0 bases, with 6 bases between the two germline ends. The CDR3 DNA is TGCAGCGTTAGGCTGAGCACAGATACGCAGTATTTT. Protein sequence: CSVRLSTDTQYF.

V is TRBV2 and J is TRBJ2-2; 8 bases match TRBD1. The CDR3 has 15 residues. CDR1 is SNHLY and CDR2 is FYNNEI in the germline V gene. V shed 4 bases, J shed 6 bases, and the junction held 7 bases outside the gene matches. CDR3 amino acids: CASSGDRYFPGELFF. The DNA of the CDR3 is TGTGCCAGCAGTGGGGACAGGTACTTTCCCGGGGAGCTGTTTTTT. The variable domain in full, with the rest retrieved from reference TRBV2 and TRBJ2-2, is EPEVTQTPSHQVTQMGQEVILRCVPISNHLYFYWYRQILGQKVEFLVSFYNNEISEKSEIFDDQFSVERPDGSNFTLKIRSTKLEDSAMYFCASSGDRYFPGELFFGEGSRLTVL.

The chain combines TRBV4-2 with TRBJ1-2; weak D call: TRBD1 (5 bases). The CDR3 spans 13 residues. Germline CDR1 and CDR2: LGHNA and YNFKEQ. V was clipped by 1 base and J by 3 bases, with 6 bases between them. The CDR3 coding sequence is TGTGCCAGCAGCCAAGGACAGTACTATGGCTACACCTTC. It codes for CASSQGQYYGYTF.

The chain employs TRBV29-1 and TRBJ2-7; tentatively, D is TRBD1 or TRBD2 (6 bases each). The CDR3 length is 14 residues. Germline CDR1 and CDR2: SQVTM and ANQGSEA. V was trimmed by 7 bases and J by 3 bases, leaving 19 bases between them. In DNA, the CDR3 is TGCAGCGCCGAGGGGGGTGACAGCCTCTACGAGCAGTACTTC. It yields the protein CSAEGGDSLYEQYF.

This clone came up many times. This chain uses TRBV14 with TRBJ1-2, with 8 bases that match TRBD1. Germline V gene lookup returns CDR1 SGHDN and CDR2 FVKESK. CDR3 size: 14 residues. V lost 4 bases to trimming and J lost 5 bases; unmatched junction nucleotides: 6. The CDR3 nucleotides read TGTGCCAGCAGCCGAGACAGGGGAGAATATGGCTACACCTTC. The encoded protein is CASSRDRGEYGYTF. Filled out from reference TRBV14 and TRBJ1-2, the complete variable domain reads EAGVTQFPSHSVIEKGQTVTLRCDPISGHDNLYWYRRVMGKEIKFLLHFVKESKQDESGMPNNRFLAERTGGTYSTLKVQPAELEDSGVYFCASSRDRGEYGYTFGSGTRLTVV.

The sample holds a few counts of this clone. The J gene is TRBJ1-5, the V gene TRBV10-1; possible D gene TRBD1, 5 bases. Looked up from germline, CDR1 is WNHNN and CDR2 is SYGVQD (reference sequence). V was pared by 7 bases and J by 3 bases, with 22 bases between. The CDR3 has 17 residues. This CDR3 reads CASTVKVERGPNQPQHF. CDR3 bases: TGCGCCAGCACTGTGAAGGTAGAAAGGGGCCCCAATCAGCCCCAGCATTTT.

The rearrangement uses TRBV7-3 and TRBJ2-1; 14 nucleotides line up with TRBD2. V was pared by 5 bases and J by 8 bases, with 11 bases of the junction left unmatched. Germline loops: CDR1 SGHTA, CDR2 FQGTGA. The CDR3 consists of 17 residues. The CDR3 loop is CASSLYSTSGGAHEQFF. Written as DNA, the CDR3 is TGTGCCAGCAGCCTGTACTCGACTAGCGGGGGGGCCCATGAGCAGTTCTTC.

This clone was detected only a few times. The genes are TRBV10-3 and TRBJ1-5; 8 nucleotides line up with TRBD1. The CDR3 has 16 amino acids. Germline CDR1 reads ENHRY; CDR2 reads SYGVKD. Trimming at V came to 0 bases and at J to 2 bases, leaving 3 bases not matched to a gene. For the CDR3, the DNA is TGTGCCATCAGTGAGTCGGGGACAGGCCGCAATCAGCCCCAGCATTTT. This translates into CAISESGTGRNQPQHF.

The chain is built from TRBV5-1 and TRBJ2-7; 7 bases line up with TRBD2. The germline V gene encodes CDR1 SGHRS and CDR2 YFSETQ. Trimming cost V 3 bases and J 5 bases; bases outside gene matches: 11. The CDR3 runs to 15 residues. This chain's CDR3 is CASSWVGTIGDEQYF. In nucleotides, the CDR3 is TGCGCCAGCAGCTGGGTAGGGACTATAGGGGACGAGCAGTACTTC.

The genes are TRBV28 and TRBJ2-1; a weak D match, TRBD1 (6 bases). Germline assignment: CDR1 MDHEN and CDR2 SYDVKM. This CDR3 spans 15 amino acids. V was pared by 3 bases and J by 1 base, with 10 bases between. The CDR3: CASSLRGFSYNEQFF. DNA for the CDR3: TGTGCCAGCAGTTTGAGGGGGTTTTCCTACAATGAGCAGTTCTTC.

This chain uses TRBV4-3 with TRBJ1-4, with TRBD1 matching 7 bases. V gave up 4 bases and J gave up 3 bases; unmatched junction bases: 8. The CDR3 has 16 residues. The germline V gene encodes CDR1 LGHNA and CDR2 YSLEER. CDR3 bases: TGCGCCAGCAGCCTACAGGGGAGTCCGGCTAATGAAAAACTGTTTTTT. Its protein product is CASSLQGSPANEKLFF.

J is TRBJ1-3 and V is TRBV13; a possible D gene is TRBD1 (5 bases). V was shortened by 1 base and J by 1 base, with 8 bases between the two germline ends. Germline CDR1 PRHDT, CDR2 FYEKMQ (reference sequence). This CDR3 is built from 15 residues. CDR3 region: CASSLDRQSGNTIYF. DNA of the CDR3: TGTGCCAGCAGCTTAGACAGGCAGTCTGGAAACACCATATATTTT.

This rearrangement joins TRBV4-2 to TRBJ2-1; unclear D gene. The length of the CDR3 is 17 residues. The germline V and J ends were trimmed by 0 bases and 4 bases, with 16 bases remaining between them. Germline CDR1 is LGHNA and CDR2 is YNFKEQ. CDR3 nucleotide sequence: TGTGCCAGCAGCCAAGATCTCCACACTGAACCTTACAATGAGCAGTTCTTC. Residues: CASSQDLHTEPYNEQFF.

V gene TRBV5-1 combines with J gene TRBJ2-3; TRBD1 or TRBD2 may be the D gene (5 bases each). The V gene's germline CDR1 is SGHRS and CDR2 YFSETQ. With 0 bases removed from V and 2 bases from J, the gap between germline ends came to 16 bases. The CDR3 is 17 residues long. This CDR3 is CASSLAKGEGTTDTQYF. The DNA for the CDR3 is TGCGCCAGCAGCTTGGCCAAGGGAGAAGGGACCACAGATACGCAGTATTTT.

The table lists this clone with a few counts. Here the CDR3 DNA reads TGTGCCAGCAGCCATTACAGGAGGAACACTGAAGCTTTCTTT. Its translation is CASSHYRRNTEAFF. The chain employs TRBV7-9 and TRBJ1-1, with D possibly matching TRBD1 (5 bases). This CDR3 comprises 14 residues. Germline V gives CDR1 SEHNR, CDR2 FQNEAQ (reference sequence). V was shortened by 5 bases and J by 1 base, with 11 bases between the two germline ends.

This chain uses TRBV29-1 with TRBJ2-7; unclear D gene. The CDR3 sequence is 12 residues long. Germline CDR1 and CDR2: SQVTM and ANQGSEA. V lost 4 bases and J 3 bases, leaving 10 bases between the germline ends. The CDR3 spells CSVGVSYYEQYF. The CDR3 DNA follows: TGCAGCGTTGGAGTCAGTTACTACGAGCAGTACTTC.

The chain uses TRBV28 and TRBJ1-2; D unresolved. In germline, CDR1 is MDHEN, CDR2 SYDVKM. The length of the CDR3 is 12 residues. The V gene lost 6 bases and the J gene lost 8 bases, with 13 bases spanning the gap. CDR3 DNA sequence: TGTGCCAGCAGCTTGTACTTGAGGGGCTACACCTTC. Protein sequence: CASSLYLRGYTF.

The chain uses TRBV28 and TRBJ1-1, with D possibly being TRBD1 (5 bases). V dropped 4 bases and J dropped 4 bases, with 10 bases sitting between them. This CDR3 contains 13 residues. From germline, CDR1 is MDHEN and CDR2 SYDVKM. This chain's CDR3 is CASSWTLSTEAFF. CDR3 DNA: TGTGCCAGCAGTTGGACATTAAGCACTGAAGCTTTCTTT. The full variable domain, completed using reference TRBV28 and TRBJ1-1, is DVKVTQSSRYLVKRTGEKVFLECVQDMDHENMFWYRQDPGLGLRLIYFSYDVKMKEKGDIPEGYSVSREKKERFSLILESASTNQTSMYLCASSWTLSTEAFFGQGTRLTVV.

V and J are TRBV7-2 and TRBJ1-2; 7 bases agree with TRBD1. This CDR3 comprises 14 residues. Trimming removed 0 bases from V and 8 bases from J; junction bases left unmatched: 6. Germline CDR1 and CDR2: SGHTA and FQGNSA. CDR3 coding DNA: TGTGCCAGCAGCTTAGCGCACAGGGGAGGCGGCTACACCTTC. Amino acids: CASSLAHRGGGYTF.

This clone was seen more than once but under ten times. The V and J genes are TRBV7-3 and TRBJ2-2; either TRBD1 or TRBD2 may fit D (5 bases each). V gave up 10 bases and J gave up 0 bases, with 12 bases separating them. Per the germline V gene, CDR1 is SGHTA and CDR2 is FQGTGA. There are 14 residues in the CDR3. The CDR3: CATAEGSNTGELFF. In DNA form, the CDR3 reads TGTGCCACTGCCGAGGGGTCGAACACCGGGGAGCTGTTTTTT.

The chain links TRBV29-1 to TRBJ2-5; perhaps TRBD2 as D (6 bases). CDR3 length: 13 residues. Trimming pared 1 base from V and 4 bases from J, leaving 10 bases between. Germline CDR1 reads SQVTM; CDR2 reads ANQGSEA. CDR3 residues: CSVEVGGLETQYF. As DNA, the CDR3 is TGCAGCGTTGAAGTAGGAGGGTTAGAGACCCAGTACTTC.

The chain carries TRBV7-1 and TRBJ1-2; D unclear. TRBV7-1 is treated as an ORF (open reading frame) with a function not yet certain. V was pared by 5 bases and J by 4 bases, with 23 bases between. This CDR3 contains 17 residues. CDR3 amino acids: CASSDRAYEGKTYGYTF. In DNA form, the CDR3 reads TGTGCCAGCAGCGATAGAGCTTACGAGGGAAAGACCTATGGCTACACCTTC.

The V call is TRBV4-3, the J call TRBJ2-7, with D uncertain. Germline values: CDR1 LGHNA, CDR2 YSLEER. The length of the CDR3 is 16 residues. With 0 bases removed from V and 3 bases from J, the gap between germline ends came to 15 bases. This CDR3 is CASSQDIRGSLYEQYF. The DNA for the CDR3 is TGCGCCAGCAGCCAAGATATCCGTGGCAGCCTCTACGAGCAGTACTTC.

The chain recombines TRBV5-5 with TRBJ2-3, with D uncertain. From germline, CDR1 is SGHKS and CDR2 YYEKEE (reference sequence). The CDR3 spans 13 residues. V was cut by 4 bases and J by 0 bases, with 6 bases left in between. Here the CDR3 reads CASSRPSTDTQYF. CDR3 DNA: TGTGCCAGCAGCCGACCTAGCACAGATACGCAGTATTTT.

This clone appeared a few times. This chain connects TRBV7-2 to TRBJ1-2; possible D gene TRBD1, 6 bases. V lost 2 bases to trimming and J lost 4 bases, with 14 bases between them. The CDR3 is 15 amino acids. CDR1 is SGHTA, CDR2 FQGNSA, per germline. CDR3 bases: TGTGCCAGCAGCTTACTAGAGGGGGTGGGCTATGGCTACACCTTC. Translating it yields CASSLLEGVGYGYTF.

The chain employs TRBV2 and TRBJ1-1; the match to TRBD1 covers 7 bases. This CDR3 has 16 residues. The V gene's germline CDR1 is SNHLY and CDR2 FYNNEI. V was clipped by 8 bases and J by 1 base; unmatched bases: 13. CDR3 sequence reads: CASGDRQGIRNTEAFF. In DNA form, the CDR3 reads TGTGCCAGCGGCGATCGACAGGGAATAAGGAACACTGAAGCTTTCTTT. Using reference TRBV2 and TRBJ1-1 for the parts outside the CDR3, the full variable domain is EPEVTQTPSHQVTQMGQEVILRCVPISNHLYFYWYRQILGQKVEFLVSFYNNEISEKSEIFDDQFSVERPDGSNFTLKIRSTKLEDSAMYFCASGDRQGIRNTEAFFGQGTRLTVV.

This clone turned up a few times. V and J are TRBV27 and TRBJ1-6, with D tentatively TRBD1 (6 bases). The CDR3 covers 15 residues. V lost 8 bases to trimming and J lost 5 bases, with 16 bases between them. Germline assignment: CDR1 MNHEY and CDR2 SMNVEV (reference sequence). The CDR3 sequence: CASSPRGADNSPLHF. CDR3 coding DNA: TGTGCCAGCTCCCCCCGGGGGGCGGATAATTCACCCCTCCACTTT.

CDR3 sequence reads: CASSFGQGATEAFF. The CDR3 bases are TGTGCCAGCAGCTTCGGACAGGGGGCCACTGAAGCTTTCTTT. V gene TRBV5-5 combines with J gene TRBJ1-1; 11 bases are shared with TRBD1. This CDR3 has 14 amino acids. The germline gives CDR1 SGHKS, CDR2 YYEKEE (reference sequence). The trim removed 2 bases at V and 4 bases at J, leaving 1 base unmatched.